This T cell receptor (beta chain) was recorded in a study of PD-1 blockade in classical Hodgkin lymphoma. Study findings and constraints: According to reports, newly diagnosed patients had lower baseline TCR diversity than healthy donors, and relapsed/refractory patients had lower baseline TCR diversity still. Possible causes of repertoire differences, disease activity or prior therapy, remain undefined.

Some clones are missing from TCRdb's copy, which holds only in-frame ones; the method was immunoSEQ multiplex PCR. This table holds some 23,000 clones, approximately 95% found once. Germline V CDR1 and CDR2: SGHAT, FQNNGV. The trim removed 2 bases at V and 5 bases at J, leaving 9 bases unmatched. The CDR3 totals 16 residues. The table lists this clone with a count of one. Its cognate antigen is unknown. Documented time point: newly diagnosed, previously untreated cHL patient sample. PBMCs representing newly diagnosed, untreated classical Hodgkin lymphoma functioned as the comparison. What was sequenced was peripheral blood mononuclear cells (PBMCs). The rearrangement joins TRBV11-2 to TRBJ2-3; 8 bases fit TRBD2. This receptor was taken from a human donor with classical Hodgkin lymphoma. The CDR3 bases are TGTGCCAGCAGCTTATTCAGGGGCCTAGCGGGAGATACGCAGTATTTT. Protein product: CASSLFRGLAGDTQYF.